The count of the clone carrying this T cell receptor (beta chain) is one. The data originate from a study of radiotherapy plus CTLA-4 blockade in lung cancer. Sequencing was performed with immunoSEQ multiplex PCR; in TCRdb, only in-frame clones are kept and a portion is missing. The top ten hold over 15% of the sample, which has about 56,000 clones, less than 80% seen once. Germline V lookup: CDR1 SGHVS, CDR2 FNYEAQ. Trimming took 5 bases from V and 0 from J, leaving 12 bases between them. This CDR3 is built from 15 residues. The sample was peripheral blood, taken from a patient treated with radiotherapy plus ipilimumab. The TCR was taken from a human donor with non-small cell lung cancer who had a complete response to radiotherapy plus ipilimumab. V and J are TRBV7-6 and TRBJ2-3, with D perhaps matching TRBD2 (5 bases). CDR3 nucleotide sequence: TGTGCCAGCAGCCCAACGGCGGGTAGCACAGATACGCAGTATTTT. It specifies CASSPTAGSTDTQYF.